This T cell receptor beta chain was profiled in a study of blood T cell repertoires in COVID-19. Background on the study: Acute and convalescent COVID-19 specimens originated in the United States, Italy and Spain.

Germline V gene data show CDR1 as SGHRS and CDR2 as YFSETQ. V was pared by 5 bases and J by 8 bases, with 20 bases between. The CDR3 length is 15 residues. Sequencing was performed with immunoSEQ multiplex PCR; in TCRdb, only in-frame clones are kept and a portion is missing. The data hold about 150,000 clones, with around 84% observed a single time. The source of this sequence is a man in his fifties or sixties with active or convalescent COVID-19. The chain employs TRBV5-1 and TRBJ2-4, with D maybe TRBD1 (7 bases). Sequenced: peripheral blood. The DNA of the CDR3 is TGCGCCAGCAGGGAGGGACAGCAGCAGGTGTACATTCAGTACTTC. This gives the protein CASREGQQQVYIQYF.